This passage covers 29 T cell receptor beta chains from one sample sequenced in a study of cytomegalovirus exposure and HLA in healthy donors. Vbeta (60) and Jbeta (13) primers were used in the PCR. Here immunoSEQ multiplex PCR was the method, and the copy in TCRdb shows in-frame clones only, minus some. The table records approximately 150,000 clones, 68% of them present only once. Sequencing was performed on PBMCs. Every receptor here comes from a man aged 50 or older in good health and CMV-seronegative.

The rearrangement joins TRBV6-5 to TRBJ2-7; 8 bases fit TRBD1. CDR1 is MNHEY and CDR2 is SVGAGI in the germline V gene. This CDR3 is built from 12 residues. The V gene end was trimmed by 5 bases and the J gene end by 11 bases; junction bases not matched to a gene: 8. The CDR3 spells CASSSDRGQEYF. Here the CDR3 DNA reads TGTGCCAGCAGTAGCGACAGGGGCCAAGAGTACTTC.

CDR3 in DNA: TGTGCCAGCAGTTTATCGGGACAGGGAAATGAAAAACTGTTTTTT. This encodes CASSLSGQGNEKLFF. This sequence joins TRBV28 and TRBJ1-4; TRBD1 agrees at 9 bases. The length of the CDR3 is 15 residues. With 1 base clipped from V and 5 bases from J, the junction kept 2 bases outside the gene matches. Germline CDR1 reads MDHEN; CDR2 reads SYDVKM.

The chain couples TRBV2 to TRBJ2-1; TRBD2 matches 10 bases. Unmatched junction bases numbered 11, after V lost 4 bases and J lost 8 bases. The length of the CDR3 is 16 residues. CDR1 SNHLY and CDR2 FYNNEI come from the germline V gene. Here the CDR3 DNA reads TGTGCCAGCAGTGGAGGGAGCGGGGGGGCTTTCGATGAGCAGTTCTTC. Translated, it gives CASSGGSGGAFDEQFF.

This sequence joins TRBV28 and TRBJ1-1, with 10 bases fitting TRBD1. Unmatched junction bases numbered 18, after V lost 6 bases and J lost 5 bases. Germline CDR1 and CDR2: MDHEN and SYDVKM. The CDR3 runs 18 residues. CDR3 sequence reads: CASSVPRDRGSSRTEAFF. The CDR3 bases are TGTGCCAGCAGCGTTCCCCGGGACAGGGGTAGTTCGAGGACTGAAGCTTTCTTT.

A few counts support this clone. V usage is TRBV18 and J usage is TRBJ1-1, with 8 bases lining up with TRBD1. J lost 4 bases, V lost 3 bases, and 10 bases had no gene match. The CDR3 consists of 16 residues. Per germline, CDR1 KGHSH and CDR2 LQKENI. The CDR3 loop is CASSPGTGLTRTEAFF. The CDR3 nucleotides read TGTGCCAGCTCACCTGGGACAGGCCTGACGCGCACTGAAGCTTTCTTT.

In DNA form, the CDR3 reads TGTGCCAGTAGCCCCCGGGACACGCTAGACCAAGCTTTCTTT. Residues: CASSPRDTLDQAFF. The J gene is TRBJ1-1, the V gene TRBV19; tentative D call: TRBD1 (6 bases). The length of the CDR3 is 14 residues. The germline V gene encodes CDR1 LNHDA and CDR2 SQIVND (reference sequence). The V end was cut by 6 bases, the J end by 9 bases, with 20 bases between.

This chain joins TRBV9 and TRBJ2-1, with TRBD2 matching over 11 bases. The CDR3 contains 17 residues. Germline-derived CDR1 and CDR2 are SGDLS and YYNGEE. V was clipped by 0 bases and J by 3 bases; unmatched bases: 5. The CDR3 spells CASSVAHTSGGYNEQFF. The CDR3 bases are TGTGCCAGCAGCGTAGCCCATACTAGCGGGGGCTACAATGAGCAGTTCTTC.

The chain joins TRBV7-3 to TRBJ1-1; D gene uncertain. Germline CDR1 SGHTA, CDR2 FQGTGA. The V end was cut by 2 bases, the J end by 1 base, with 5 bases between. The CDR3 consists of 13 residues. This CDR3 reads CASSLQANTEAFF. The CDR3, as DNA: TGTGCCAGCAGCTTACAGGCGAACACTGAAGCTTTCTTT.

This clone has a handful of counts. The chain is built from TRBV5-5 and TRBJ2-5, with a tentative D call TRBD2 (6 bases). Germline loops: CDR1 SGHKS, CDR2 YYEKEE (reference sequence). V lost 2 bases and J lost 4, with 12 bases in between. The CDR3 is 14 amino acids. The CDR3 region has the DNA TGTGCCAGCAGCTTTACTAGCTATGCAGAGACCCAGTACTTC. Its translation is CASSFTSYAETQYF.

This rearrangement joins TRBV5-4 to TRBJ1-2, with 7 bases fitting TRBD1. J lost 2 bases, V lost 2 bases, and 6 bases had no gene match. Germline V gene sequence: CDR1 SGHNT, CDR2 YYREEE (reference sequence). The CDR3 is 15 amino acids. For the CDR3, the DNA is TGTGCCAGCAGCTTCCTCGACAGGGCGAACTATGGCTACACCTTC. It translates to CASSFLDRANYGYTF. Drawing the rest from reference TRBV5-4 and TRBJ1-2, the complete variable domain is ETGVTQSPTHLIKTRGQQVTLRCSSQSGHNTVSWYQQALGQGPQFIFQYYREEENGRGNFPPRFSGLQFPNYSSELNVNALELDDSALYLCASSFLDRANYGYTFGSGTRLTVV.

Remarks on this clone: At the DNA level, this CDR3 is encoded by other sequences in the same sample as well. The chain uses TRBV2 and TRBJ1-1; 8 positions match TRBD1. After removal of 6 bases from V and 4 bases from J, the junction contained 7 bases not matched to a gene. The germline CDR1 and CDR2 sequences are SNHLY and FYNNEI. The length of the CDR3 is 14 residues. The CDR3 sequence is CASRATGGVTEAFF. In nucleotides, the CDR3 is TGTGCCAGCAGGGCCACAGGGGGGGTCACTGAAGCTTTCTTT. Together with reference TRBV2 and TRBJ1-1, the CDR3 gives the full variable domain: EPEVTQTPSHQVTQMGQEVILRCVPISNHLYFYWYRQILGQKVEFLVSFYNNEISEKSEIFDDQFSVERPDGSNFTLKIRSTKLEDSAMYFCASRATGGVTEAFFGQGTRLTVV.

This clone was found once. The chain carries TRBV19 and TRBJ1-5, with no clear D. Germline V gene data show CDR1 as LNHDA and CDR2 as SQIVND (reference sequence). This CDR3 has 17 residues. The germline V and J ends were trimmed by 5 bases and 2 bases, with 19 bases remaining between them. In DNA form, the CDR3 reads TGTGCCAGTAGTCCGCCGGCAGGCTCCACAGGCAATCAGCCCCAGCATTTT. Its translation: CASSPPAGSTGNQPQHF.

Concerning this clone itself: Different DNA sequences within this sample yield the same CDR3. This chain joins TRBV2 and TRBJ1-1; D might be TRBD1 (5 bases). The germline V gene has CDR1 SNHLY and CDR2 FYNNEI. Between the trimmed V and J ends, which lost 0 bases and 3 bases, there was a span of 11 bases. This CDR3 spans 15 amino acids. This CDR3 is CASSEAGGYDTEAFF. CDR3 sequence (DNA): TGTGCCAGCAGTGAAGCGGGGGGGTATGACACTGAAGCTTTCTTT.

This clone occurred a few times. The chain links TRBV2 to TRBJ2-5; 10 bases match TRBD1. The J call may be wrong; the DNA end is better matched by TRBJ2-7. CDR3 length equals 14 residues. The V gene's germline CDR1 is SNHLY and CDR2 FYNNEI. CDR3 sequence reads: CASSGGTGAYEQYF. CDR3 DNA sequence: TGTGCCAGCAGTGGGGGGACAGGGGCCTACGAGCAGTACTTC.

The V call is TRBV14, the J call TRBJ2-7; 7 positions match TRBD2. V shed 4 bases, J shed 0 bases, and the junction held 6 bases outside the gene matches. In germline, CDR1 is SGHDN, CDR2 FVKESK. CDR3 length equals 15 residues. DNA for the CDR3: TGTGCCAGCAGCCGCCAAGCGGGGAGCTCCTACGAGCAGTACTTC. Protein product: CASSRQAGSSYEQYF.

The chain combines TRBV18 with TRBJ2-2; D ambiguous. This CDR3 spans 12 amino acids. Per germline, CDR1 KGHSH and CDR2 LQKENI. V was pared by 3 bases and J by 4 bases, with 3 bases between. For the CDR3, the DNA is TGTGCCAGCTCACCCAGCACCGGGGAGCTGTTTTTT. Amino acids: CASSPSTGELFF.

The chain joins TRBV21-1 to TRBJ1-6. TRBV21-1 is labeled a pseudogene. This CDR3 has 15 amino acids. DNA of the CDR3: TGTGCCAGCAGCAAAGACGAGCGATTTAATTCACCCCTCCACTTT. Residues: CASSKDERFNSPLHF.

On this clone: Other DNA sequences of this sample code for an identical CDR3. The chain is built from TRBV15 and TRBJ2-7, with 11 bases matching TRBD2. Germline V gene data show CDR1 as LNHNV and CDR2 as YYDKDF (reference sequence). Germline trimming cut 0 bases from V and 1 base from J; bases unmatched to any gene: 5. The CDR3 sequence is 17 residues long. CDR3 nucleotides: TGTGCCACCAGCAGAGATAGACTAGCGGGGTCATCCTACGAGCAGTACTTC. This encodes CATSRDRLAGSSYEQYF.

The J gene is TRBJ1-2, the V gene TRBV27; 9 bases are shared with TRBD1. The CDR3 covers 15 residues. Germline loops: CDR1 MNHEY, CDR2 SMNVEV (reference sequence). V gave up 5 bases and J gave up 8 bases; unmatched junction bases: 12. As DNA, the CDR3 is TGTGCCAGCAGTCCCCGGGACAGGGTTCCTTGGGGCTACACCTTC. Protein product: CASSPRDRVPWGYTF.

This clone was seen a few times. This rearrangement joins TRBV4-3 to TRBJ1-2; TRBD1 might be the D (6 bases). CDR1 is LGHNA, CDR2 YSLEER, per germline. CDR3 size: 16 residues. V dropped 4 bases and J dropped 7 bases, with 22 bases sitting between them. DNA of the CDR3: TGCGCCAGCAGCCGAGGGGGAGGGGGAATAGGTATTGGCTACACCTTC. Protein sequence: CASSRGGGGIGIGYTF.

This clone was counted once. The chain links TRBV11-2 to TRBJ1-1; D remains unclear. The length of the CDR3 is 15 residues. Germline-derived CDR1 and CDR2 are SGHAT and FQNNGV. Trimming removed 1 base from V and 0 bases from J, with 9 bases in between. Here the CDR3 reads CASSLVRGLNTEAFF. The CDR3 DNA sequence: TGTGCCAGCAGCTTAGTTCGGGGTTTGAACACTGAAGCTTTCTTT.

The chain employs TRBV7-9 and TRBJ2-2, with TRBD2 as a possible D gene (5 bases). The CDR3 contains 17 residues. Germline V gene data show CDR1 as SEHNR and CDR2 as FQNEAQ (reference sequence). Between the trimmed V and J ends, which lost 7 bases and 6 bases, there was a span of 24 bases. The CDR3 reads CASTLTTGPLAPGELFF. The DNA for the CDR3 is TGTGCCAGCACCCTTACCACCGGGCCCTTAGCGCCCGGGGAGCTGTTTTTT.

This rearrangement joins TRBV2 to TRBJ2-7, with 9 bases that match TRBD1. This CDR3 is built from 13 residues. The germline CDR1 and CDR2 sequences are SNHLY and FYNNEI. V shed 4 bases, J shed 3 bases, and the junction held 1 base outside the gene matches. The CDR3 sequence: CASSGTGVYEQYF. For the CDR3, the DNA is TGTGCCAGCAGTGGGACAGGGGTCTACGAGCAGTACTTC. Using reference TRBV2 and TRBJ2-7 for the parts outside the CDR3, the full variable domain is EPEVTQTPSHQVTQMGQEVILRCVPISNHLYFYWYRQILGQKVEFLVSFYNNEISEKSEIFDDQFSVERPDGSNFTLKIRSTKLEDSAMYFCASSGTGVYEQYFGPGTRLTVT.

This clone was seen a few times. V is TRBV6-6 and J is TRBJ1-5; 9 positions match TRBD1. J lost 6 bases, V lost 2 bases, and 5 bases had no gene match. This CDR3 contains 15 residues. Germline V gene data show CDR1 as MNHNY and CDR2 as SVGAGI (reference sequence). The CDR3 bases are TGTGCCAGCAGTTACGGCGGGACAGGGTTTCAGCCCCAGCATTTT. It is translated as CASSYGGTGFQPQHF.

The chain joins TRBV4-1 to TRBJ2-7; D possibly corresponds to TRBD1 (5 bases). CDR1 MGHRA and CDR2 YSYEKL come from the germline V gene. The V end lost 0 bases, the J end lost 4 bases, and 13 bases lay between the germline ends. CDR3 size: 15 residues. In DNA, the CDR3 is TGCGCCAGCAGCCAAGACCAGGGCCTAGAATACGAGCAGTACTTC. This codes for CASSQDQGLEYEQYF.

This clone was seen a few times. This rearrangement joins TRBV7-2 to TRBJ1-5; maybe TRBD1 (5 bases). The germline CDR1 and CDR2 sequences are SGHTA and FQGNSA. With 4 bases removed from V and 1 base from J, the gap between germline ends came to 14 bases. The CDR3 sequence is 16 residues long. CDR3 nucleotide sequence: TGTGCCAGCAGCTCCCAAGGGGCCCTCAGCAATCAGCCCCAGCATTTT. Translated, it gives CASSSQGALSNQPQHF.

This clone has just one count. CDR3 in amino acids: CASSLQVIDNSPLHF. Written as DNA, the CDR3 is TGTGCCAGCAGCCTACAGGTTATTGATAATTCACCCCTCCACTTT. The chain couples TRBV7-2 to TRBJ1-6, with D tentatively TRBD1 (5 bases). CDR3 length: 15 amino acids. Germline CDR1 and CDR2: SGHTA and FQGNSA. The V gene lost 5 bases and the J gene lost 5 bases, with 13 bases spanning the gap.

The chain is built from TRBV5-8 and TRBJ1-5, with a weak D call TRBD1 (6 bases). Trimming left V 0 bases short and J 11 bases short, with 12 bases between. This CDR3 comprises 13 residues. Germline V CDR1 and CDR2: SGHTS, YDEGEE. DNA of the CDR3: TGTGCCAGCAGCTTGGGACAGGCTTGGGCCCAGCATTTT. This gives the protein CASSLGQAWAQHF.

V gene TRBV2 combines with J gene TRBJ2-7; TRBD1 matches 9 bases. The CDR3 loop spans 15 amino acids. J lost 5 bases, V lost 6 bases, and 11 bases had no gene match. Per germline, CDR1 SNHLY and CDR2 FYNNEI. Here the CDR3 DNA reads TGTGCCAGCAGACCGGGACAGGGAGATTTCCACGAGCAGTACTTC. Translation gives CASRPGQGDFHEQYF.